This T cell receptor (beta chain) was identified in a study of blood T cells in healthy people across ages. Germline CDR1 reads DFQATT; CDR2 reads SNEGSKA (reference sequence). CDR3 length: 18 amino acids. Regarding the study as a whole: Per million T cells, TCR beta diversity dropped about linearly as age rose.

For this clonotype: Its antigen is currently unknown.

A sample-barcoded 5' primer and a J-beta primer mix were used in a second PCR of about 7 to 12 cycles. MiXCR, applied by TCRdb to the 5' RACE reads, yields one record per CDR3 protein. The sample holds 550,000 to 750,000 distinct CDR3 sequences, 20% to 25% seen once. The receptor comes from a man in his sixties or seventies in good health. The V gene is TRBV20-1, the J gene TRBJ2-7; the D gene could be TRBD1 or TRBD2 (5 bases each). Judging by the DNA end, TRBJ2-1 fits better; the J call may be wrong. What was sequenced was blood. The CDR3 protein is CSAVPQELIRGYYNEQFF. The CDR3 nucleotides read TGCAGTGCCGTTCCCCAAGAGTTGATCCGGGGCTACTACAATGAGCAGTTCTTC.